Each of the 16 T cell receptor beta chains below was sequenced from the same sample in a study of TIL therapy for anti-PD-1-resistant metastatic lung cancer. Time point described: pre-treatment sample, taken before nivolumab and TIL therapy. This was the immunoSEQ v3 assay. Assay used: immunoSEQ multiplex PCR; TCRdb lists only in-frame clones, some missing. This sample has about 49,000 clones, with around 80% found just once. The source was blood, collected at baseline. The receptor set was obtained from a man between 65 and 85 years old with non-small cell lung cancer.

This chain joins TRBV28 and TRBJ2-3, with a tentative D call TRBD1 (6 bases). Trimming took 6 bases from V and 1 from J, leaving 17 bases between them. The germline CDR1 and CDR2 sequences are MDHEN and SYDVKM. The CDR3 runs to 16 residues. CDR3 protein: CASSSNGGSGTDTQYF. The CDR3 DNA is TGTGCCAGCAGCTCCAATGGGGGCAGCGGCACAGATACGCAGTATTTT. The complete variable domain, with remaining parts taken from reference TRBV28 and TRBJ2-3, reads DVKVTQSSRYLVKRTGEKVFLECVQDMDHENMFWYRQDPGLGLRLIYFSYDVKMKEKGDIPEGYSVSREKKERFSLILESASTNQTSMYLCASSSNGGSGTDTQYFGPGTRLTVL.

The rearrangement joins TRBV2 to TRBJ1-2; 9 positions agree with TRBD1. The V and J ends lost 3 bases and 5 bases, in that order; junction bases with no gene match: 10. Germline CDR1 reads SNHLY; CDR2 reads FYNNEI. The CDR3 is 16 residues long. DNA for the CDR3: TGTGCCAGCAGTGAGGAGACAGGGGGAGGGCCTTATGGCTACACCTTC. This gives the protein CASSEETGGGPYGYTF.

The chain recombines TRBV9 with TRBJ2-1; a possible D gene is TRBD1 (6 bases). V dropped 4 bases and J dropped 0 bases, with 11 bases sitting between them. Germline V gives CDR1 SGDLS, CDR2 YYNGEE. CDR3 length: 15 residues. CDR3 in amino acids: CASSTQGSSYNEQFF. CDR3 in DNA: TGTGCCAGCAGCACACAGGGAAGCTCCTACAATGAGCAGTTCTTC. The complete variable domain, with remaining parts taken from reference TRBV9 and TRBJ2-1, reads DSGVTQTPKHLITATGQRVTLRCSPRSGDLSVYWYQQSLDQGLQFLIQYYNGEERAKGNILERFSAQQFPDLHSELNLSSLELGDSALYFCASSTQGSSYNEQFFGPGTRLTVL.

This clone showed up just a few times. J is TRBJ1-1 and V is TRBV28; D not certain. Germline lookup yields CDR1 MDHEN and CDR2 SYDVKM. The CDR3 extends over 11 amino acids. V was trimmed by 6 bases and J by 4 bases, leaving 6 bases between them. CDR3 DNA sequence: TGTGCCAGCAGAGGGTTCACTGAAGCTTTCTTT. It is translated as CASRGFTEAFF.

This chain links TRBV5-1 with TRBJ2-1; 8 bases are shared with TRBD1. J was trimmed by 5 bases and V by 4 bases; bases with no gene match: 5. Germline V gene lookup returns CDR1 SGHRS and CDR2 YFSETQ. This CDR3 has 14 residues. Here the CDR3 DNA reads TGCGCCAGCAGCCCCCGGACAGGGCACAATGAGCAGTTCTTC. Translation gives CASSPRTGHNEQFF.

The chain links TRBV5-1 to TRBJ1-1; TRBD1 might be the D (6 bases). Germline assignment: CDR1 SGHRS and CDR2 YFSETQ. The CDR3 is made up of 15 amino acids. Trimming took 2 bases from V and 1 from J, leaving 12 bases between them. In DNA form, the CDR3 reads TGCGCCAGCAGCTTTCTGGGCAGGGGGAACACTGAAGCTTTCTTT. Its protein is CASSFLGRGNTEAFF.

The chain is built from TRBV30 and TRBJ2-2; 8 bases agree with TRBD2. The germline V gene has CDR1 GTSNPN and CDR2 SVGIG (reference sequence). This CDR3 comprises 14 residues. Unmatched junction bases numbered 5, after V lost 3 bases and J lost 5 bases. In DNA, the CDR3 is TGTGCCTGGAGCCGACTAGCGAGGACCGGGGAGCTGTTTTTT. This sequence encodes CAWSRLARTGELFF.

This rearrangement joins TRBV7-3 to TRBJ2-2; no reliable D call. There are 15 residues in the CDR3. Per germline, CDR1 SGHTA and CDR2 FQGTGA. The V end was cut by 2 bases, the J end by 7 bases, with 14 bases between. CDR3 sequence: CASSLYGEQSGELFF. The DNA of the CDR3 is TGTGCCAGCAGCTTATACGGAGAACAAAGCGGGGAGCTGTTTTTT.

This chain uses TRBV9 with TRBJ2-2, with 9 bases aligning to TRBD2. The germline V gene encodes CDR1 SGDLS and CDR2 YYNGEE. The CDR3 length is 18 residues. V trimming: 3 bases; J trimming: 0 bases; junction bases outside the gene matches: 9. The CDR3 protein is CASSELAGKYTNTGELFF. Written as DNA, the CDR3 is TGTGCCAGCAGCGAGCTAGCGGGAAAGTATACGAACACCGGGGAGCTGTTTTTT.

CDR3 protein: CASSQVTGLRDEQFF. CDR3 DNA: TGTGCCAGCAGCCAAGTCACGGGGCTACGAGATGAGCAGTTCTTC. The genes are TRBV14 and TRBJ2-1; either TRBD1 or TRBD2 may fit D (5 bases each). V was clipped by 1 base and J by 8 bases, with 15 bases between them. The germline CDR1 and CDR2 sequences are SGHDN and FVKESK. The CDR3 covers 15 residues. Filled out from reference TRBV14 and TRBJ2-1, the complete variable domain reads EAGVTQFPSHSVIEKGQTVTLRCDPISGHDNLYWYRRVMGKEIKFLLHFVKESKQDESGMPNNRFLAERTGGTYSTLKVQPAELEDSGVYFCASSQVTGLRDEQFFGPGTRLTVL.

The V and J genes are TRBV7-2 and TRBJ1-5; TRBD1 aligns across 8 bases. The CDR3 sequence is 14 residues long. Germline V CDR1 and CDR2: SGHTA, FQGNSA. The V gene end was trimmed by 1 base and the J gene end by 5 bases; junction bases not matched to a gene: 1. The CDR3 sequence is CASSLVQGDQPQHF. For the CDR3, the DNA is TGTGCCAGCAGCTTAGTACAGGGGGATCAGCCCCAGCATTTT.

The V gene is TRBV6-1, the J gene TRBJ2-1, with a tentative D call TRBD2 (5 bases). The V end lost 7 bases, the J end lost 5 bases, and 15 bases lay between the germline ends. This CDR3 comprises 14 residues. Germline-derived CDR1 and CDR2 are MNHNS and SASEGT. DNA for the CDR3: TGTGCCAGCATTTTTTGGTCGGGGAACAATGAGCAGTTCTTC. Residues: CASIFWSGNNEQFF.

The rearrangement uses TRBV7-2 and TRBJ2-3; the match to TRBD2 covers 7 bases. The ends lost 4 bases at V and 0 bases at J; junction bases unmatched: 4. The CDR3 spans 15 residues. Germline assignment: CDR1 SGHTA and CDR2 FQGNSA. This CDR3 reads CASSWASGSTDTQYF. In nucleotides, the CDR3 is TGTGCCAGCAGCTGGGCTAGCGGAAGCACAGATACGCAGTATTTT.

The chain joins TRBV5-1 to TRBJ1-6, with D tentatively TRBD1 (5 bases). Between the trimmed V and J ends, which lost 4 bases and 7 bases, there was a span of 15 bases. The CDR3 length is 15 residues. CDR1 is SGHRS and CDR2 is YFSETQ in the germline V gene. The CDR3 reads CASSGSQGANSPLHF. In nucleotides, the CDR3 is TGCGCCAGCAGCGGGTCCCAGGGCGCGAATTCACCCCTCCACTTT.

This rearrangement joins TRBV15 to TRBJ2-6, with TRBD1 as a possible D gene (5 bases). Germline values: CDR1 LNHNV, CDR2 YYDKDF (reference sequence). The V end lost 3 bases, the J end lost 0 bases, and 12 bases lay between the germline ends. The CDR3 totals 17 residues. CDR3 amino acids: CATSSDRRGSGANVLTF. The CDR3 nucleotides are TGTGCCACCAGCAGTGACCGAAGGGGCTCTGGGGCCAACGTCCTGACTTTC.

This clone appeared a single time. The CDR3 coding sequence is TGTGCCAGCAGCGACCCCGGGAGGTCTAGCACAGATACGCAGTATTTT. Amino acids: CASSDPGRSSTDTQYF. The rearrangement joins TRBV6-4 to TRBJ2-3; 7 bases agree with TRBD2. The CDR3 has 16 residues. Germline trimming cut 6 bases from V and 0 bases from J; bases unmatched to any gene: 9. Germline V gene sequence: CDR1 MRHNA, CDR2 SNTAGT.